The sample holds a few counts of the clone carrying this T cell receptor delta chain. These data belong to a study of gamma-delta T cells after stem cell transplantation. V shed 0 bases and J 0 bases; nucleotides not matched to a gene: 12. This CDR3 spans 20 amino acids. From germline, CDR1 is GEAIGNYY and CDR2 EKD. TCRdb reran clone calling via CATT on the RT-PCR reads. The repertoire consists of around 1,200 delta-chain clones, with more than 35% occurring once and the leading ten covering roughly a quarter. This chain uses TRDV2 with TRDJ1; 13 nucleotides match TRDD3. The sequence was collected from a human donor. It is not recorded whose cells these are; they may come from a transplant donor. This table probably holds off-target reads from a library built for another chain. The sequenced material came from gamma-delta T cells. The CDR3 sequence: CACDTVVLGDTFDYTDKLIF. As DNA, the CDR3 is TGTGCCTGTGACACCGTTGTACTGGGGGATACGTTCGATTACACCGATAAACTCATCTTT.